These 4 T cell receptor beta chains were all obtained from the same sample, sequenced in a study of shared clonotypes between healthy human individuals. Sequencing used immunoSEQ multiplex PCR; TCRdb keeps in-frame clones, though not all of them. The repertoire has about 2.4 million clones, 80% to 95% of them found once; the top ten carry about 0.38%. The sample consisted of naive CD4+ T cells from PBMCs. Indicated subset: CD45RA+ positively selected. The origin of the receptors is a man aged 18 to 30 in good health. Some clones in this sample may be carry-over from other donors' samples.

The chain couples TRBV18 to TRBJ2-2; the D gene could be TRBD1 or TRBD2 (6 bases each). The CDR3 loop spans 15 amino acids. V was shortened by 6 bases and J by 2 bases, with 13 bases between the two germline ends. Germline-derived CDR1 and CDR2 are KGHSH and LQKENI. In nucleotides, the CDR3 is TGTGCCAGCTCTCGCGGGACATCTAACACCGGGGAGCTGTTTTTT. This gives the protein CASSRGTSNTGELFF.

This clone has just one count. The rearrangement joins TRBV10-3 to TRBJ2-3; D is uncertain. Between the trimmed V and J ends, which lost 6 bases and 0 bases, there was a span of 10 bases. The V gene's germline CDR1 is ENHRY and CDR2 SYGVKD. The CDR3 totals 14 residues. CDR3 DNA: TGTGCCATCAGCCAGGAATCTAGCACAGATACGCAGTATTTT. It encodes CAISQESSTDTQYF.

J is TRBJ2-4 and V is TRBV6-5, with 7 bases aligning to TRBD2. With 9 bases clipped from V and 3 bases from J, the junction kept 8 bases outside the gene matches. Germline CDR1 reads MNHEY; CDR2 reads SVGAGI. The CDR3 is made up of 14 amino acids. Written as DNA, the CDR3 is TGTGCCAGGGACCTAGCGGTCGGCAAAAACATTCAGTACTTC. Amino acids: CARDLAVGKNIQYF.

The chain combines TRBV19 with TRBJ2-3; D call uncertain. V lost 6 bases, J lost 1 base, and 20 bases lay in between. CDR3 length: 17 residues. From germline, CDR1 is LNHDA and CDR2 SQIVND (reference sequence). CDR3 sequence: CASSRYLPAAGTDTQYF. CDR3 in DNA: TGTGCCAGTAGCCGATACCTTCCAGCCGCGGGCACAGATACGCAGTATTTT.